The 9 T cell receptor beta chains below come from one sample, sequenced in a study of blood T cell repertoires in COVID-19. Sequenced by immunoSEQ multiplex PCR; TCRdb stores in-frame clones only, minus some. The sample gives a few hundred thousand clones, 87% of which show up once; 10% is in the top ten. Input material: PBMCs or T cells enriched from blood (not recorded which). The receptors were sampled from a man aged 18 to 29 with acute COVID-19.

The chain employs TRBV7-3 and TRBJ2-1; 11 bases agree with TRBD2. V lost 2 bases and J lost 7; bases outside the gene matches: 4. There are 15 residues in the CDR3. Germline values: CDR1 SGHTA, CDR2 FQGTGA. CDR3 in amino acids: CASSLQPSGRNEQFF. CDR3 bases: TGTGCCAGCAGCTTACAGCCTAGCGGGAGGAATGAGCAGTTCTTC.

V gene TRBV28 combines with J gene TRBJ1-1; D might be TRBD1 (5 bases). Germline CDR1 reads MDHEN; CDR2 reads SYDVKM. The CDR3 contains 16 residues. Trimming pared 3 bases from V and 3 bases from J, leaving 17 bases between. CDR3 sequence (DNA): TGTGCCAGCAGTTTTCGCCTTTCCCTAGGGGACACTGAAGCTTTCTTT. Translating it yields CASSFRLSLGDTEAFF.

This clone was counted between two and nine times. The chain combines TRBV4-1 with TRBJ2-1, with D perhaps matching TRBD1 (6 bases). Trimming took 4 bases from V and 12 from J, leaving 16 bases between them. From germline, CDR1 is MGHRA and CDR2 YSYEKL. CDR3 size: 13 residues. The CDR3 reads CASSPNRELLQFF. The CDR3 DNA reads TGCGCCAGCAGCCCAAACAGGGAACTCCTGCAGTTCTTC.

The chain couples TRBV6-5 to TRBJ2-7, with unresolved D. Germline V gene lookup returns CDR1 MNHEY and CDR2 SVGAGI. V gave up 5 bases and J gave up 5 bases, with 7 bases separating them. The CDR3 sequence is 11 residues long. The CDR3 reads CASSPSDEQYF. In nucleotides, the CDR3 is TGTGCCAGCAGTCCGTCCGACGAGCAGTACTTC.

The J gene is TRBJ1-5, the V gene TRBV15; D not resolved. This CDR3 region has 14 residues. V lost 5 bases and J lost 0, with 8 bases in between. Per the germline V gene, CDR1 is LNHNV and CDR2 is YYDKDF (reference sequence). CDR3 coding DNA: TGTGCCACCAGCGGCGGATTTAGCAATCAGCCCCAGCATTTT. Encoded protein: CATSGGFSNQPQHF.

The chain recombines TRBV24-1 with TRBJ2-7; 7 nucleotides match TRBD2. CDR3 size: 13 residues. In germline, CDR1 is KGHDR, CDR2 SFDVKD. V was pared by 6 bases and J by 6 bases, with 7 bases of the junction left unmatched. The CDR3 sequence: CATSPGGGGEQYF. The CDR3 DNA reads TGTGCCACCAGTCCAGGCGGGGGAGGCGAGCAGTACTTC.

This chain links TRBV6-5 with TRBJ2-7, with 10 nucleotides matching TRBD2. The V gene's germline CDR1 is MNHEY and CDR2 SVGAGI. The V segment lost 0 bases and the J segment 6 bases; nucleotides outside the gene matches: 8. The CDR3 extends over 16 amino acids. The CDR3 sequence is CASSYSNLAGAGEQYF. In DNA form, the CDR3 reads TGTGCCAGCAGTTACTCGAATCTAGCGGGAGCCGGCGAGCAGTACTTC.

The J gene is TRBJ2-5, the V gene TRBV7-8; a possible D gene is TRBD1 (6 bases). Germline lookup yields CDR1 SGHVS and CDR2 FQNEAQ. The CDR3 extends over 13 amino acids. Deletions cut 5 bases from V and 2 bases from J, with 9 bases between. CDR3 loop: CASSRDRQETQYF. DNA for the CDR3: TGTGCCAGCAGCCGAGACAGGCAAGAGACCCAGTACTTC.

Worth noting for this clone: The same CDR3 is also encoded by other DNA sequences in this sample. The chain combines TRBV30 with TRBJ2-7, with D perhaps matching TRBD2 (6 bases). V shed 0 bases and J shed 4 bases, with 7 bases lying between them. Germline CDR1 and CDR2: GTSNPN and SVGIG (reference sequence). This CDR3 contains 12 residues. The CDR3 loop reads CAWSVGGYEQYF. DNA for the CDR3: TGTGCCTGGAGTGTGGGAGGATACGAGCAGTACTTC.